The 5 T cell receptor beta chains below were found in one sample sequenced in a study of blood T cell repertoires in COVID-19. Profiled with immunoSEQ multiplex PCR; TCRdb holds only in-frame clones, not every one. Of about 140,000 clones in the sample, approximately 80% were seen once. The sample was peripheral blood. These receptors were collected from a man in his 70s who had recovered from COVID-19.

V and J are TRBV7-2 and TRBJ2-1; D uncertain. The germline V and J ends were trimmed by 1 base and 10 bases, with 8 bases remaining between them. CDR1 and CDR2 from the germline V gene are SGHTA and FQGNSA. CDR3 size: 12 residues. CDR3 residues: CASSLERQEQFF. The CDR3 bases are TGTGCCAGCAGCTTAGAGCGTCAGGAGCAGTTCTTC.

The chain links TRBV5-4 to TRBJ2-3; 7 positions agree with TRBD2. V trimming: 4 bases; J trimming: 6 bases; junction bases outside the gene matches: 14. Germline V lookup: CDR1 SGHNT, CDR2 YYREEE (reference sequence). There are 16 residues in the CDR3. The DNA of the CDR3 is TGTGCCAGCAGCCAGGAGGGAGGGCTCACCCAGGATACGCAGTATTTT. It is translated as CASSQEGGLTQDTQYF.

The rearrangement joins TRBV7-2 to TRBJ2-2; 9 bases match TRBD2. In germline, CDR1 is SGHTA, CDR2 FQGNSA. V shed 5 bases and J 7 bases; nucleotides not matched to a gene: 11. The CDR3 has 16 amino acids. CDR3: CASSPTTGTSYGELFF. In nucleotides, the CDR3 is TGTGCCAGCAGCCCCACTACCGGGACTAGCTACGGGGAGCTGTTTTTT.

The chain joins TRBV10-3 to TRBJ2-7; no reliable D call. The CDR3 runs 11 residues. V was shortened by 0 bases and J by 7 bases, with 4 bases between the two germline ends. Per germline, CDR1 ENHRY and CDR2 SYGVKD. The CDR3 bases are TGTGCCATCAGTGAGTCAGCAGAGCAGTACTTC. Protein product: CAISESAEQYF.

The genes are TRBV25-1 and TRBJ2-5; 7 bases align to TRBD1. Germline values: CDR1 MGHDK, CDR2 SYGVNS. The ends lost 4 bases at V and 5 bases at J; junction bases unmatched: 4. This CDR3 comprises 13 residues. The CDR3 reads CASSGQGGETQYF. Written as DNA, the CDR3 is TGTGCCAGCAGTGGACAGGGTGGCGAGACCCAGTACTTC.